This section outlines one TCR beta chain sequence together with its context. Generated by immunoSEQ multiplex PCR, the TCRdb table keeps only in-frame clones and is missing some. Altogether about 250,000 clones are present, 80% to 90% being singletons, with the ten largest covering 1.5% to 2%. V dropped 0 bases and J dropped 15 bases, with 12 bases sitting between them. Germline V lookup: CDR1 LGHDT, CDR2 YNNKEL (reference sequence). This CDR3 spans 13 amino acids. The data belong to a study of blood T cell repertoires in COVID-19. In terms of age and location, participants ranged from roughly 18 to 95 years and lived in about two dozen US areas.

The receptor was isolated from a man aged 35 to 55 who had recovered from COVID-19. This chain joins TRBV3-1 (or the pseudogene TRBV3-2) and TRBJ1-6; maybe TRBD1 (5 bases). The sequenced sample was PBMCs or T cells enriched from blood (not recorded which). CDR3 loop: CASSQDDLGHLHF. The CDR3 bases are TGTGCCAGCAGCCAAGATGATCTGGGGCACCTCCACTTT.